One sample yielded the 9 T cell receptor beta chains listed below, sequenced in a study of T cell responses to AZD1222 COVID-19 vaccine. Profiled with immunoSEQ multiplex PCR; TCRdb holds only in-frame clones, not every one. The repertoire holds roughly 80,000 clones, over 75% seen once, with about 3% in the top ten. This sample comprised peripheral blood, obtained 28 days after the second AZD1222 dose. The receptors come from an adult who received the AZD1222 COVID-19 vaccine.

The gene calls are TRBV10-3 and TRBJ2-6; TRBD1 matches at 10 bases. Losses at the gene ends were 8 bases for V and 0 bases for J; bases not matched to a gene: 7. Per the germline V gene, CDR1 is ENHRY and CDR2 is SYGVKD. The CDR3 loop spans 17 amino acids. The CDR3 region has the DNA TGTGCCATCGGCCCGACAGGGGGCCTCTCTGGGGCCAACGTCCTGACTTTC. It translates to CAIGPTGGLSGANVLTF.

The chain employs TRBV2 and TRBJ1-1; D is possibly TRBD1 (5 bases). CDR3 length: 12 amino acids. The germline V and J ends were trimmed by 7 bases and 4 bases, with 10 bases remaining between them. CDR1 and CDR2 (germline): SNHLY, FYNNEI. As DNA, the CDR3 is TGTGCCAGCACCAGGGATTCCACTGAAGCTTTCTTT. Protein sequence: CASTRDSTEAFF.

The chain has TRBV5-6 and TRBJ2-3; TRBD1 agrees at 8 bases. The V gene's germline CDR1 is SGHDT and CDR2 YYEEEE. This CDR3 region has 16 residues. J was trimmed by 2 bases and V by 2 bases; bases with no gene match: 7. The CDR3 DNA reads TGTGCCAGCAGCTTTGTTACAGGGGGAACCACAGATACGCAGTATTTT. Translating gives CASSFVTGGTTDTQYF.

CDR3 bases: TGTGCCTGGACCTCGACACGGGCTTACCCCAACACCGGGGAGCTGTTTTTT. Its translation is CAWTSTRAYPNTGELFF. The chain uses TRBV30 and TRBJ2-2, with no clear D. The CDR3 has 17 amino acids. Germline loops: CDR1 GTSNPN, CDR2 SVGIG (reference sequence). Trimming cost V 4 bases and J 2 bases, with 20 bases left between them.

This rearrangement joins TRBV27 to TRBJ2-7; D possibly matches TRBD1 or TRBD2 (7 bases each). Per the germline V gene, CDR1 is MNHEY and CDR2 is SMNVEV (reference sequence). V lost 7 bases, J lost 1 base, and 20 bases lay in between. CDR3 size: 16 residues. CDR3 region: CASNTRTGEGSYEQYF. The CDR3 DNA is TGTGCCAGCAATACACGCACAGGGGAGGGGTCCTACGAGCAGTACTTC.

The rearrangement links TRBV7-2 to TRBJ2-7; TRBD2 aligns across 9 bases. The ends lost 5 bases at V and 6 bases at J; junction bases unmatched: 8. The CDR3 consists of 14 residues. The germline gives CDR1 SGHTA, CDR2 FQGNSA. The CDR3 loop reads CASSPGLAGLEQYF. The CDR3 DNA reads as TGTGCCAGCAGCCCCGGGCTAGCGGGACTCGAGCAGTACTTC.

This clone was picked up a small number of times. The chain employs TRBV2 and TRBJ1-2; 7 bases line up with TRBD1. Germline V gene lookup returns CDR1 SNHLY and CDR2 FYNNEI. The junction had 0 bases not matched to a gene; V was cut back by 6 bases and J by 2 bases. The CDR3 has 12 amino acids. The CDR3 bases are TGTGCCAGCAGGGGACAGAACTATGGCTACACCTTC. Its translation: CASRGQNYGYTF.

The gene calls are TRBV5-4 and TRBJ2-3; D is possibly TRBD1 (5 bases). Trimming cost V 6 bases and J 0 bases, with 14 bases left between them. The germline V gene has CDR1 SGHNT and CDR2 YYREEE (reference sequence). The CDR3 sequence is 15 residues long. CDR3 coding DNA: TGTGCCAGCAAGGTCACAGGTACTAGCACAGATACGCAGTATTTT. Translation gives CASKVTGTSTDTQYF.

V is TRBV3-1 (or the pseudogene TRBV3-2) and J is TRBJ1-1; TRBD1 is a possible D gene (6 bases). This CDR3 is built from 17 residues. In germline, CDR1 is LGHDT, CDR2 YNNKEL (reference sequence). V lost 0 bases and J lost 1, with 15 bases in between. The CDR3: CASSQEPGGRRNTEAFF. In DNA form, the CDR3 reads TGTGCCAGCAGCCAAGAGCCGGGGGGCCGTCGGAACACTGAAGCTTTCTTT.